This is a list of T cell receptor beta chains from one sample in a study of cytomegalovirus exposure and HLA in healthy donors. Profiling relied on immunoSEQ multiplex PCR, and the TCRdb table lists in-frame clones only, not all of them. The table shows tens of thousands of clones, with roughly 77% occurring only once. Sequenced input: PBMCs. The receptors derive from a woman under 40 in good health and CMV-seronegative. The CDR3 runs from the conserved cysteine through the conserved F or W. D genes are given only for firm matches. Clone size appears in some rows only: once, few, many, or a class for an expanded clone.

>TRBV9|-|TRBJ2-7|-
CASSVDGSEDEQYF
TGTGCCAGCAGCGTAGACGGTAGCGAGGACGAGCAGTACTTC
>TRBV30|-|TRBJ1-5|-
CAWSKGANQPQHF
TGTGCCTGGAGCAAGGGAGCGAATCAGCCCCAGCATTTT
>TRBV2|-|TRBJ1-2|-
CASSEAGAYGYTF
TGTGCCAGCAGTGAGGCGGGTGCTTATGGCTACACCTTC
>TRBV30|-|TRBJ2-1|-
CAWSVGRLGDNEQFF
TGTGCCTGGAGTGTAGGGCGACTCGGGGACAATGAGCAGTTCTTC
>TRBV2|-|TRBJ2-1|few
CASSFGEQFF
TGTGCCAGCAGTTTCGGTGAGCAGTTCTTC
>TRBV6-4|-|TRBJ2-2|-
CASSAFGDTGELFF
TGTGCCAGCAGTGCCTTCGGGGACACCGGGGAGCTGTTTTTT
>TRBV15|-|TRBJ2-1|-
CATSLARYNEQFF
TGTGCCACCAGCCTCGCCCGGTACAATGAGCAGTTCTTC
>TRBV7-9|TRBD2|TRBJ2-1|-
CASSSPFQRGLYNEQFF
TGTGCCAGCAGCTCCCCGTTTCAGCGGGGACTCTACAATGAGCAGTTCTTC
>TRBV7-2|-|TRBJ2-1|-
CASSPPPRTEPFF
TGTGCCAGCAGCCCCCCCCCTAGGACTGAACCGTTCTTC
>TRBV30|-|TRBJ2-3|-
CACDRGARTDTQYF
TGTGCCTGTGACCGGGGGGCACGCACAGATACGCAGTATTTT
>TRBV4-1|-|TRBJ1-1|-
CASSQEAQADTEAFF
TGCGCCAGCAGCCAAGAGGCCCAGGCTGATACTGAAGCTTTCTTT
>TRBV30|-|TRBJ1-1|-
CAWITAVRQAFF
TGTGCCTGGATCACGGCGGTTCGACAGGCTTTCTTT
>TRBV30|TRBD1|TRBJ1-1|few
CAWRGTGSGVAFF
TGTGCCTGGAGAGGGACAGGGTCCGGGGTAGCTTTCTTT
>TRBV5-6|-|TRBJ1-5|-
CASSQSRGFNQPQHF
TGTGCCAGCAGCCAAAGTCGGGGGTTCAATCAGCCCCAGCATTTT
>TRBV6-9|TRBD2|TRBJ2-7|-
CASSSRSTSGRGEQYF
TGTGCCAGCAGTTCCCGTTCGACTAGCGGGAGAGGCGAGCAGTACTTC
>TRBV7-8|TRBD2|TRBJ2-5|once
CASSTKGLARETQYF
TGTGCCAGCAGCACAAAGGGACTAGCCCGAGAGACCCAGTACTTC
>TRBV4-3|-|TRBJ2-1|-
CASSQVRGSQPYNEQFF
TGCGCCAGCAGCCAAGTGAGAGGCAGCCAACCATACAATGAGCAGTTCTTC
>TRBV9|-|TRBJ2-2|-
CASTPLQGNAGELFF
TGTGCCAGCACCCCGCTACAGGGAAACGCCGGGGAGCTGTTTTTT
>TRBV5-4|TRBD2|TRBJ2-3|few
CASSLELAGGDTQYF
TGTGCCAGCAGCTTGGAACTAGCGGGGGGAGATACGCAGTATTTT
>TRBV18|-|TRBJ1-1|few
CASSRGGYGNTEAFF
TGTGCCAGCTCACGGGGAGGGTACGGGAACACTGAAGCTTTCTTT
>TRBV30|TRBD1|TRBJ2-5|-
CAWSVQGVETQYF
TGTGCCTGGAGTGTTCAGGGGGTCGAGACCCAGTACTTC
>TRBV30|-|TRBJ2-7|-
CAWSVAPGQTYEQYF
TGTGCCTGGAGTGTAGCCCCCGGCCAGACTTACGAGCAGTACTTC
>TRBV6-5|TRBD1|TRBJ1-4|-
CASSYTDREKLFF
TGTGCCAGCAGCTACACGGACAGGGAAAAACTGTTTTTT
>TRBV14|TRBD2|TRBJ2-7|-
CAGSAGGPAEQYF
TGTGCCGGGTCGGCGGGAGGGCCAGCCGAGCAGTACTTC
>TRBV30|-|TRBJ1-1|few
CAWSVRLRGGTEAFF
TGTGCCTGGAGTGTACGGTTGAGGGGGGGTACTGAAGCTTTCTTT
>TRBV7-8|TRBD2|TRBJ2-2|-
CASSPGGRGNTGELFF
TGTGCCAGCAGCCCCGGGGGGAGAGGGAACACCGGGGAGCTGTTTTTT
>TRBV6-5|TRBD1|TRBJ1-1|few
CASSPGQGATEAFF
TGTGCCAGCAGTCCCGGACAGGGGGCCACTGAAGCTTTCTTT
>TRBV5-1|TRBD1|TRBJ1-3|few
CASSSGQGGNTIYF
TGCGCCAGCAGCTCCGGACAGGGAGGAAACACCATATATTTT
>TRBV2|TRBD2|TRBJ2-5|-
CASDNSGIQETQYF
TGTGCCAGCGATAATAGCGGGATCCAAGAGACCCAGTACTTC
>TRBV18|TRBD1|TRBJ1-4|-
CASSPGTGKAEKLFF
TGTGCCAGCTCACCCGGGACAGGGAAGGCTGAAAAACTGTTTTTT
>TRBV12-5|-|TRBJ1-1|-
CASGLHLSAFF
TGTGCTAGTGGTCTCCATCTGAGCGCTTTCTTT
>TRBV4-1|-|TRBJ1-3|-
CASSPGRVRGLAGNTIYF
TGCGCCAGCAGCCCGGGAAGGGTAAGAGGGCTAGCTGGAAACACCATATATTTT
>TRBV28|TRBD2|TRBJ2-7|-
CAIQQGREGEQYF
TGTGCCATCCAACAGGGGCGGGAGGGCGAGCAGTACTTC
>TRBV7-9|TRBD2|TRBJ2-1|-
CASSLGYGTSGGNEQFF
TGTGCCAGCAGCTTAGGCTACGGGACTAGCGGGGGCAATGAGCAGTTCTTC
>TRBV7-9|-|TRBJ1-4|-
CASSHRDKNEKLFF
TGTGCCAGCAGCCACAGGGATAAGAATGAAAAACTGTTTTTT
>TRBV29-1|-|TRBJ2-1|-
CSVVAASSYNEQFF
TGCAGCGTTGTCGCGGCTAGCTCCTACAATGAGCAGTTCTTC
>TRBV29-1|TRBD2|TRBJ2-3|-
CSVVTSGGADTQYF
TGCAGCGTTGTGACTAGCGGGGGGGCAGATACGCAGTATTTT